The sequence of this T cell receptor (beta chain) was determined in a study of T cell responses to AZD1222 COVID-19 vaccine. Broader study findings: The donors showed a predominance of white British ancestry and of females, with possible underestimation of clonal diversity.

V was cut by 3 bases and J by 3 bases, with 11 bases left in between. CDR3 length: 13 residues. Germline lookup yields CDR1 DFQATT and CDR2 SNEGSKA (reference sequence). Assay used: immunoSEQ multiplex PCR; TCRdb lists only in-frame clones, some missing. The sample lists roughly 100,000 clones; about 89% were seen once. Points on this clone: Its specificity is not known.

The TCR was taken from an adult in good health. V usage is TRBV20-1 and J usage is TRBJ1-1; D ambiguous. Sample: peripheral blood, taken on day 0 of AZD1222 vaccination. The CDR3 sequence: CSASGGLDTEAFF. In nucleotides, the CDR3 is TGCAGTGCTAGTGGAGGCCTCGACACTGAAGCTTTCTTT.